One and the same sample provided the 5 T cell receptor beta chains below, sequenced in a study of cytomegalovirus exposure and HLA in healthy donors (dated by TCRdb to 2016 to 2017). To prepare the library, the immunoSEQ multiplex PCR assay was applied. For the multiplex PCR, a mixture combining 60 forward primers for TCR Vbeta segments and 13 reverse primers for TCR Jbeta segments was used. TCRdb retrieved this table from immuneACCESS and kept in-frame rearrangements only. Not all clones are present; in checked studies, unresolved V genes account for under half, and no reason is known for the remainder. The sample table shows 81,000 or so clones, and just under 75% are seen once. The ten largest account for about 4.2% of the sample. Sequencing was done on a sample of PBMCs. The receptors stem from a man in his sixties in good health and CMV-seronegative.

Points on this clone: A read error may produce the germline difference seen at one junction end. DNA for the CDR3: TGTGCCAGCAGCTTAACCGGGACTAGCACAGATACGCAGTATTTT. Its protein product is CASSLTGTSTDTQYF. V gene TRBV4-1 combines with J gene TRBJ2-3; D may be TRBD2 (6 bases). Germline V CDR1 and CDR2: MGHRA, YSYEKL. This CDR3 region has 15 residues.

This chain uses TRBV6-5 with TRBJ2-7; TRBD1 agrees at 10 bases. This CDR3 region has 14 residues. Germline V gene lookup returns CDR1 MNHEY and CDR2 SVGAGI. The V segment lost 7 bases and the J segment 6 bases; nucleotides outside the gene matches: 9. CDR3 coding DNA: TGTGCCAGCAACCAGGACAGGGGGAACGCCGAGCAGTACTTC. This gives the protein CASNQDRGNAEQYF.

Note on this clone: This sample also contains other DNA sequences that code for the same CDR3. The chain combines TRBV29-1 with TRBJ2-3; 11 nucleotides agree with TRBD2. CDR1 is SQVTM, CDR2 ANQGSEA, per germline. J was trimmed by 1 base and V by 7 bases; bases with no gene match: 10. This CDR3 region has 16 residues. CDR3 nucleotide sequence: TGCAGCGCCCCGGGGGAACTAGCGGGGGGCACAGATACGCAGTATTTT. Protein: CSAPGELAGGTDTQYF.

This CDR3 reads CASTPGGATNEKLFF. The CDR3 DNA reads TGCGCCAGCACCCCCGGAGGGGCGACTAATGAAAAACTGTTTTTT. The chain joins TRBV10-2 to TRBJ1-4, with D possibly being TRBD1 (5 bases). Germline CDR1 is WSHSY and CDR2 is SAAADI. This CDR3 comprises 15 residues. Between the trimmed V and J ends, which lost 7 bases and 2 bases, there was a span of 14 bases.

The table lists this clone with a few counts. The V gene is TRBV6-6, the J gene TRBJ1-5; D is uncertain. Germline V lookup: CDR1 MNHNY, CDR2 SVGAGI (reference sequence). The CDR3 runs 16 residues. The V gene lost 7 bases and the J gene lost 2 bases, with 18 bases spanning the gap. As DNA, the CDR3 is TGTGCCAGCAATCCACTTCCCCCCCAGGGCAATCAGCCCCAGCATTTT. This translates into CASNPLPPQGNQPQHF.